The 18 T cell receptor beta chains below come from one sample, sequenced in a study of T-cell reconstitution after alpha-beta-depleted transplantation in children. Using unique molecular identifiers, the investigators prepared the TCRbeta library. Using its own MiXCR run on the PCR reads, TCRdb lists one record per CDR3 protein. The data hold 490,000 or so distinct CDR3 sequences, with under 15% observed a single time. Sequencing used PBMCs from the stem cell graft donor, obtained from the stem cell graft. These receptor sequences come from a human donor who donated a stem cell graft to a child with combined immunodeficiency.

There are a few counts of this clonotype. The chain employs TRBV9 and TRBJ1-3, with TRBD1 identical over 7 bases. From germline, CDR1 is SGDLS and CDR2 YYNGEE. CDR3 length: 18 residues. The V gene end was trimmed by 3 bases and the J gene end by 4 bases; junction bases not matched to a gene: 16. CDR3: CASSGRVEQGIFGNTIYF. CDR3 coding DNA: TGTGCCAGCAGCGGTAGAGTGGAACAGGGGATCTTCGGAAACACCATATATTTT. Full variable domain (rest looked up from reference TRBV9 and TRBJ1-3): DSGVTQTPKHLITATGQRVTLRCSPRSGDLSVYWYQQSLDQGLQFLIQYYNGEERAKGNILERFSAQQFPDLHSELNLSSLELGDSALYFCASSGRVEQGIFGNTIYFGEGSWLTVV.

The sample holds a few counts of this clonotype. This chain connects TRBV20-1 to TRBJ1-4; tentative D call: TRBD1 (6 bases). The CDR3 sequence is 14 residues long. CDR1 is DFQATT and CDR2 is SNEGSKA in the germline V gene (reference sequence). The germline V and J ends were trimmed by 1 base and 4 bases, with 10 bases remaining between them. The CDR3 loop reads CSARGTAINEKLFF. The CDR3 DNA reads TGCAGTGCTAGAGGGACAGCGATTAATGAAAAACTGTTTTTT.

The chain links TRBV4-2 to TRBJ2-3; the D is unclear. V was shortened by 1 base and J by 3 bases, with 8 bases between the two germline ends. Per the germline V gene, CDR1 is LGHNA and CDR2 is YNFKEQ. The CDR3 contains 14 residues. The CDR3 sequence: CASSQGMRTDTQYF. The DNA of the CDR3 is TGTGCCAGCAGCCAAGGAATGAGAACAGATACGCAGTATTTT.

At least ten counts were recorded for this clonotype. The gene calls are TRBV12-3 or TRBV12-4 and TRBJ2-7, with TRBD2 identical over 13 bases. J was trimmed by 7 bases and V by 3 bases; bases with no gene match: 6. This CDR3 spans 15 amino acids. The CDR3 DNA is TGTGCCAGCAGTTTTCGGACTAGCGGGAGAAATGAGCAGTACTTC. It encodes CASSFRTSGRNEQYF.

J is TRBJ2-2 and V is TRBV12-3 or TRBV12-4; D may correspond to TRBD1 or TRBD2 (5 bases each). The V gene lost 5 bases and the J gene lost 6 bases, with 13 bases spanning the gap. The CDR3 sequence is 14 residues long. The CDR3 region has the DNA TGTGCCAGCAGTCACCCGGGACCCGCCGGGGAGCTGTTTTTT. Its translation is CASSHPGPAGELFF.

This chain links TRBV27 with TRBJ1-5; 7 bases line up with TRBD1. J was trimmed by 6 bases and V by 1 base; bases with no gene match: 6. Germline V gene lookup returns CDR1 MNHEY and CDR2 SMNVEV (reference sequence). The CDR3 has 15 residues. CDR3 amino acids: CASSLFGQVGQPQHF. The CDR3 DNA is TGTGCCAGCAGTTTATTCGGACAGGTTGGTCAGCCCCAGCATTTT.

The genes are TRBV6-2 or TRBV6-3 and TRBJ1-4; TRBD1 aligns across 9 bases. Germline CDR1 and CDR2: MNHEY and SVGEGT. The CDR3 covers 18 residues. Losses at the gene ends were 4 bases for V and 5 bases for J; bases not matched to a gene: 14. CDR3 amino acids: CASSSLDGQGTPNEKLFF. The CDR3 DNA is TGTGCCAGCAGTTCACTCGACGGACAGGGGACCCCGAATGAAAAACTGTTTTTT.

The gene calls are TRBV29-1 and TRBJ1-2; D may be TRBD1 (5 bases). This CDR3 comprises 13 residues. Germline assignment: CDR1 SQVTM and CDR2 ANQGSEA. V was trimmed by 2 bases and J by 0 bases, leaving 7 bases between them. The DNA for the CDR3 is TGCAGCGTTGAACTGGGGGCTAACTATGGCTACACCTTC. Its protein product is CSVELGANYGYTF.

There are a few counts of this clonotype. The chain's CDR3 is CSVEEVAGLNTGELFF. CDR3 sequence (DNA): TGCAGCGTTGAAGAGGTAGCGGGACTGAACACCGGGGAGCTGTTTTTT. This sequence joins TRBV29-1 and TRBJ2-2; 8 bases map to TRBD2. After removal of 0 bases from V and 1 base from J, the junction contained 4 bases not matched to a gene. Germline V gene data show CDR1 as SQVTM and CDR2 as ANQGSEA. The CDR3 is made up of 16 amino acids.

This clonotype was observed a few times. The chain carries TRBV7-2 and TRBJ1-2, with 8 bases aligning to TRBD1. Germline trimming cut 5 bases from V and 7 bases from J; bases unmatched to any gene: 9. CDR3 length equals 14 residues. The germline V gene encodes CDR1 SGHTA and CDR2 FQGNSA. The CDR3 bases are TGTGCCAGCAGCCATCCAGGGGGCGTGGGTGGCTACACCTTC. It translates to CASSHPGGVGGYTF.

This clonotype was recorded many times. The rearrangement joins TRBV29-1 to TRBJ2-7; the D gene is possibly TRBD2 (7 bases). The ends were cut back, 2 bases at V and 9 bases at J, with 14 bases in the middle. The CDR3 is 12 amino acids. Germline V CDR1 and CDR2: SQVTM, ANQGSEA. CDR3 in amino acids: CSVERVGGRQYF. CDR3 DNA sequence: TGCAGCGTTGAAAGGGTCGGGGGGCGGCAGTACTTC.

The chain carries TRBV9 and TRBJ2-7; TRBD1 or TRBD2 may be the D gene (5 bases each). The germline V gene encodes CDR1 SGDLS and CDR2 YYNGEE. V lost 0 bases and J lost 2, with 12 bases in between. The CDR3 runs 15 residues. CDR3 amino acids: CASSVGGDQAYEQYF. The CDR3 region has the DNA TGTGCCAGCAGCGTAGGAGGGGACCAGGCCTACGAGCAGTACTTC.

This clonotype showed up many times. The chain recombines TRBV13 with TRBJ2-1, with 9 nucleotides matching TRBD2. The CDR3 is 14 residues long. Trimming at V came to 8 bases and at J to 2 bases, leaving 4 bases not matched to a gene. Per germline, CDR1 PRHDT and CDR2 FYEKMQ (reference sequence). The CDR3 sequence is CASGAGGPYNEQFF. The CDR3 nucleotides are TGTGCCAGCGGAGCGGGAGGACCCTACAATGAGCAGTTCTTC.

This clonotype was counted many times. The chain employs TRBV24-1 and TRBJ2-2, with TRBD1 matching 8 bases. Per the germline V gene, CDR1 is KGHDR and CDR2 is SFDVKD. This CDR3 region has 15 residues. V lost 3 bases to trimming and J lost 6 bases; unmatched junction nucleotides: 5. The CDR3 DNA reads TGTGCCACCAGTGATCTGGACAGGGAGGCCGGGGAGCTGTTTTTT. Protein sequence: CATSDLDREAGELFF.

The J gene is TRBJ2-7, the V gene TRBV5-5, with 11 bases matching TRBD1. Germline assignment: CDR1 SGHKS and CDR2 YYEKEE (reference sequence). Germline trimming cut 3 bases from V and 4 bases from J; bases unmatched to any gene: 9. The CDR3 covers 16 residues. CDR3 bases: TGTGCCAGCAGCTATTGGCGGACAGGGGGCGATTACGAGCAGTACTTC. Translation: CASSYWRTGGDYEQYF.

In this sample, this clonotype turned up many times. The V and J genes are TRBV6-2 or TRBV6-3 and TRBJ2-3; the D is unclear. CDR1 is MNHEY, CDR2 SVGEGT, per germline. The CDR3 is 11 residues long. Trimming stripped 6 bases from V and 6 bases from J, with 7 bases between. The CDR3 sequence is CASSRGDTQYF. The CDR3 coding sequence is TGTGCCAGCAGCCGTGGGGATACGCAGTATTTT.

This clonotype was picked up a small number of times. The V call is TRBV23-1, the J call TRBJ1-1; maybe TRBD1 (5 bases). TRBV23-1 is treated as an ORF (open reading frame) with a function not yet certain. V lost 0 bases, J lost 11 bases, and 13 bases lay in between. The CDR3 has 13 amino acids. The CDR3 bases are TGCGCCAGCAGTCAATCGCAGGCAGGGAAGGCTTTCTTT. This codes for CASSQSQAGKAFF.

This chain links TRBV15 with TRBJ2-7; D not resolved. Germline CDR1 and CDR2: LNHNV and YYDKDF (reference sequence). The CDR3 covers 12 residues. V lost 2 bases and J lost 4, with 6 bases in between. The CDR3 nucleotides are TGTGCCACCAGCAGACTCGGATACGAGCAGTACTTC. This sequence encodes CATSRLGYEQYF.